The rows below give T cell receptor beta chains drawn from one sample of a study of response to subunit inactivated influenza vaccine. TCRdb re-analysed the RT-PCR reads in MiXCR, keeping a single row per CDR3 protein. The sample contains about 520,000 distinct CDR3 sequences, roughly 25% of which appear only once. The source was CD4+ T cells sorted from PBMCs, collected 5 days after vaccination. The receptors originated from a man aged 50 to 59 who received an inactivated influenza vaccine. CDR3s leave out the opening cysteine and the closing phenylalanine or tryptophan. The D gene is left open where the match is weak.

d_gene: .
v_gene: TRBV20-1
j_gene: TRBJ1-2
CDR3aa: SARNQGFGYT

d_gene: TRBD2
v_gene: TRBV20-1
j_gene: TRBJ2-1
CDR3aa: SARLRVSGLEDEQF

d_gene: TRBD1
v_gene: TRBV5-1
j_gene: TRBJ1-6
CDR3aa: ASSLNRGPDNSPLH

d_gene: .
v_gene: TRBV5-1
j_gene: TRBJ2-2
CDR3aa: ASSLESAGELF

d_gene: .
v_gene: TRBV7-2
j_gene: TRBJ2-7
CDR3aa: ASSLGGTVNEQY

d_gene: .
v_gene: TRBV18
j_gene: TRBJ2-5
CDR3aa: ASSPNSNRVQETQY

d_gene: TRBD1
v_gene: TRBV29-1
j_gene: TRBJ2-1
CDR3aa: SVVTGSSYNEQF

d_gene: TRBD2
v_gene: TRBV7-3
j_gene: TRBJ2-1
CDR3aa: ASSTGLAGGNEQF

d_gene: .
v_gene: TRBV7-9
j_gene: TRBJ2-3
CDR3aa: ASSLLLVPTGTDTQY

d_gene: .
v_gene: TRBV25-1
j_gene: TRBJ2-3
CDR3aa: ASSEYGVDTQY

d_gene: .
v_gene: TRBV29-1
j_gene: TRBJ1-1
CDR3aa: SVDFRWGAF

d_gene: .
v_gene: TRBV20-1
j_gene: TRBJ2-7
CDR3aa: SACRDPYEQY

d_gene: .
v_gene: TRBV12-3/TRBV12-4
j_gene: TRBJ2-5
CDR3aa: ASSLKSLAQY

d_gene: .
v_gene: TRBV24-1
j_gene: TRBJ2-3
CDR3aa: ATSLTRDRTYTQY

d_gene: TRBD2
v_gene: TRBV4-1
j_gene: TRBJ2-2
CDR3aa: ASSFNPRRGGLTGELF

d_gene: .
v_gene: TRBV5-1
j_gene: TRBJ2-1
CDR3aa: ASSPLRGQNEQF

d_gene: TRBD1
v_gene: TRBV20-1
j_gene: TRBJ2-7
CDR3aa: SAWDRHSYEQY

d_gene: .
v_gene: TRBV6-5
j_gene: TRBJ1-6
CDR3aa: ASSSGTNSIGSPLH

d_gene: .
v_gene: TRBV6-5
j_gene: TRBJ2-5
CDR3aa: ASSYSVSRIETQY

d_gene: .
v_gene: TRBV6-2/TRBV6-3
j_gene: TRBJ2-7
CDR3aa: ASSSTVHSYEQY

d_gene: .
v_gene: TRBV24-1
j_gene: TRBJ2-1
CDR3aa: ATSGAATNEQF

d_gene: TRBD1
v_gene: TRBV2
j_gene: TRBJ1-4
CDR3aa: ASRVDRAMLF

d_gene: .
v_gene: TRBV28
j_gene: TRBJ1-5
CDR3aa: ASSLTGPDQPQH

d_gene: TRBD1
v_gene: TRBV3-1
j_gene: TRBJ2-7
CDR3aa: ASSQGTWTGYEQY

d_gene: TRBD1
v_gene: TRBV12-3/TRBV12-4
j_gene: TRBJ1-2
CDR3aa: ASTLTGVVYGYT

d_gene: TRBD2
v_gene: TRBV7-2
j_gene: TRBJ2-1
CDR3aa: ASSTLDVRLAGTEQF

d_gene: TRBD2
v_gene: TRBV5-1
j_gene: TRBJ2-1
CDR3aa: ASMPGTSGYNEQF

d_gene: TRBD1
v_gene: TRBV28
j_gene: TRBJ2-1
CDR3aa: ASSLRRVGTGAYNEQF

d_gene: TRBD1
v_gene: TRBV5-1
j_gene: TRBJ2-6
CDR3aa: ASDRGIGGANVLT

d_gene: .
v_gene: TRBV12-3/TRBV12-4
j_gene: TRBJ1-2
CDR3aa: ASSFGVFYGYT

d_gene: .
v_gene: TRBV20-1
j_gene: TRBJ1-1
CDR3aa: SARNPGERTEAF

d_gene: TRBD2
v_gene: TRBV6-2/TRBV6-3
j_gene: TRBJ2-1
CDR3aa: ASSSLATRYEQF

d_gene: TRBD2
v_gene: TRBV20-1
j_gene: TRBJ2-3
CDR3aa: SAIVAGITDTQY

d_gene: .
v_gene: TRBV7-3
j_gene: TRBJ1-1
CDR3aa: ASSSHRRTEAF

d_gene: .
v_gene: TRBV28
j_gene: TRBJ2-3
CDR3aa: ASSLRGSPTDTQY

d_gene: .
v_gene: TRBV19
j_gene: TRBJ2-3
CDR3aa: ASTADRNTDTQY

d_gene: .
v_gene: TRBV15
j_gene: TRBJ1-6
CDR3aa: ATSRGRGMNSPLH

d_gene: .
v_gene: TRBV20-1
j_gene: TRBJ2-3
CDR3aa: SAPRGREDTQY

d_gene: TRBD2
v_gene: TRBV27
j_gene: TRBJ2-3
CDR3aa: ASSFKGLAADTQY

d_gene: .
v_gene: TRBV12-3/TRBV12-4
j_gene: TRBJ2-1
CDR3aa: ASRGVRSSYNEQF

d_gene: TRBD2
v_gene: TRBV4-3
j_gene: TRBJ2-3
CDR3aa: ASSQDPASGFKY

d_gene: TRBD2
v_gene: TRBV28
j_gene: TRBJ2-7
CDR3aa: ASSLGLAGAAEQY

d_gene: TRBD2
v_gene: TRBV10-3
j_gene: TRBJ2-1
CDR3aa: AISGTSGKSSYNEQF

d_gene: TRBD1
v_gene: TRBV18
j_gene: TRBJ1-2
CDR3aa: ASSPTQGLHGYT

d_gene: .
v_gene: TRBV3-1
j_gene: TRBJ2-1
CDR3aa: ASIMGGASGEQF

d_gene: TRBD1
v_gene: TRBV7-8
j_gene: TRBJ1-6
CDR3aa: ASSPGWTGTSPLH

d_gene: TRBD2
v_gene: TRBV11-2
j_gene: TRBJ2-3
CDR3aa: ASSLDRLAGLLDTQY

d_gene: TRBD1
v_gene: TRBV11-1
j_gene: TRBJ2-3
CDR3aa: ASSLNRGIRDTDTQY

d_gene: .
v_gene: TRBV7-2
j_gene: TRBJ1-5
CDR3aa: ASSLVLNDNQPQH

d_gene: .
v_gene: TRBV20-1
j_gene: TRBJ2-7
CDR3aa: SVGQGEQY

d_gene: TRBD2
v_gene: TRBV7-3
j_gene: TRBJ2-3
CDR3aa: ASSIIAGSVTDTQY

d_gene: .
v_gene: TRBV7-6
j_gene: TRBJ2-7
CDR3aa: ASSLQARSYEQY

d_gene: TRBD1
v_gene: TRBV29-1
j_gene: TRBJ2-7
CDR3aa: SGGQGVDEQY

d_gene: .
v_gene: TRBV19
j_gene: TRBJ2-5
CDR3aa: ASSIRLARETQY

d_gene: .
v_gene: TRBV4-1
j_gene: TRBJ1-5
CDR3aa: ASSDGVRAQPQH